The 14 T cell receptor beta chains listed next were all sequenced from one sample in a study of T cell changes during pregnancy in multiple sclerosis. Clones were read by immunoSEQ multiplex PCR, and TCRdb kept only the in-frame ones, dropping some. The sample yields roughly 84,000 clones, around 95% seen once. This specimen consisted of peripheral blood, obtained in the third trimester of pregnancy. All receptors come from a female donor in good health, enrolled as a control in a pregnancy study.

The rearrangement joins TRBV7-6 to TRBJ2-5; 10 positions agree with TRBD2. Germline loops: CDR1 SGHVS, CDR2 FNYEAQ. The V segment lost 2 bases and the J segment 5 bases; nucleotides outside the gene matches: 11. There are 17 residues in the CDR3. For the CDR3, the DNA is TGTGCCAGCAGCTTAAAGGCTAGCGGGAGAGTTTTGGAGACCCAGTACTTC. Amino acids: CASSLKASGRVLETQYF.

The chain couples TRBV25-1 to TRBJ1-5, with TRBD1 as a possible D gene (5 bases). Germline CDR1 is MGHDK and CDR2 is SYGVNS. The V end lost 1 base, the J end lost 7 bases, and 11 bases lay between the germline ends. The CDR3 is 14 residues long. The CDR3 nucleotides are TGTGCCAGCAGTGAATGGGGCGGGGGACAGCCCCAGCATTTT. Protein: CASSEWGGGQPQHF.

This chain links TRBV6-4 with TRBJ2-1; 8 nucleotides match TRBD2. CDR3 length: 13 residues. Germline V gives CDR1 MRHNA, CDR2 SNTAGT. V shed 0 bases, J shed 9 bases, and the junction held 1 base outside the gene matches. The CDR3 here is CASSDSAGGEQFF. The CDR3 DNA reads TGTGCCAGCAGTGACTCGGCGGGAGGTGAGCAGTTCTTC.

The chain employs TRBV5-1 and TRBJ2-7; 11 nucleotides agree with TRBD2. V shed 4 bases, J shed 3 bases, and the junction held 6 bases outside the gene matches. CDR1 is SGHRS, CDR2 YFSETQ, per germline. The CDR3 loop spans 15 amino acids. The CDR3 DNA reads TGCGCCAGCAGCCAACAACTAGCGGGAGTCTACGAGCAGTACTTC. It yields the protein CASSQQLAGVYEQYF.

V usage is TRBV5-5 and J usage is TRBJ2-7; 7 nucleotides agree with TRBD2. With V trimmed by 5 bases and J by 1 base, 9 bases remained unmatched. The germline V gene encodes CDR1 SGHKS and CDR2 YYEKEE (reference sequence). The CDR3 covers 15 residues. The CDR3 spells CASRALASTSYEQYF. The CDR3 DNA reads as TGTGCCAGCAGGGCACTAGCGAGCACGTCCTACGAGCAGTACTTC.

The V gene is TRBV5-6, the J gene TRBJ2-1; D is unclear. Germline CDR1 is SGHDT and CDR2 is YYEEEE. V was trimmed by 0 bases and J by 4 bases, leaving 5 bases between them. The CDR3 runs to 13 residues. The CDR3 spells CASSLGVYNEQFF. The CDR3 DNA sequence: TGTGCCAGCAGCTTGGGAGTTTACAATGAGCAGTTCTTC.

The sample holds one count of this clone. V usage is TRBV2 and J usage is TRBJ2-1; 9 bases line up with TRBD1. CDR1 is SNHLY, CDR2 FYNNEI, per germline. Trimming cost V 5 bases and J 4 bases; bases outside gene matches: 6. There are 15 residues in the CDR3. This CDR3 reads CASSSQGQGYNEQFF. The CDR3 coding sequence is TGTGCCAGCAGTTCCCAGGGACAGGGATACAATGAGCAGTTCTTC.

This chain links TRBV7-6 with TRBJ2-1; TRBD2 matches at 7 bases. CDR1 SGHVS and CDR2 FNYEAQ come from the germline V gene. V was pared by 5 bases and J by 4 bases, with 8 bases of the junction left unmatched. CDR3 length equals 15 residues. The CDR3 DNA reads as TGTGCCAGCAGCCGGTCGGCTAGCGGTTACAATGAGCAGTTCTTC. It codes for CASSRSASGYNEQFF.

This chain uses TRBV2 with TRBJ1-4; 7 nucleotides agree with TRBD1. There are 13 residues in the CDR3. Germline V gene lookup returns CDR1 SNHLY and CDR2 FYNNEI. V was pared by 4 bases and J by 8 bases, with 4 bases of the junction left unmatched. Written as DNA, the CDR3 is TGTGCCAGCAGTGGTGACAGGGTAGAAAAACTGTTTTTT. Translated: CASSGDRVEKLFF.

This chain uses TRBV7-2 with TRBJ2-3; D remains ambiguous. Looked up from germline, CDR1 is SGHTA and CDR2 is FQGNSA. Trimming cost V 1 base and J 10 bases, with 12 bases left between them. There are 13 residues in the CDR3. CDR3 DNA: TGTGCCAGCAGCTTAGGGCCCTCCTCTCCGCAGTATTTT. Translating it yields CASSLGPSSPQYF.

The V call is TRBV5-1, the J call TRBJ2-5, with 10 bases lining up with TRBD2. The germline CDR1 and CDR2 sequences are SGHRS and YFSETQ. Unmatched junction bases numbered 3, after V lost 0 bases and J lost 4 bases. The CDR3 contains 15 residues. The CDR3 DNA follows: TGCGCCAGCAGCTTGGCCAGCGGGAGGGGAGAGACCCAGTACTTC. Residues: CASSLASGRGETQYF.

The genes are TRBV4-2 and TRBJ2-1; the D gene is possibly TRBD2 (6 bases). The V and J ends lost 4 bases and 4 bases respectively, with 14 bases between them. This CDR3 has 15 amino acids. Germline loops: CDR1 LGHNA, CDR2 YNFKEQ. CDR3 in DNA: TGTGCCAGCAGCCCCGGGAGAGGGGCTTACAATGAGCAGTTCTTC. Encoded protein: CASSPGRGAYNEQFF.

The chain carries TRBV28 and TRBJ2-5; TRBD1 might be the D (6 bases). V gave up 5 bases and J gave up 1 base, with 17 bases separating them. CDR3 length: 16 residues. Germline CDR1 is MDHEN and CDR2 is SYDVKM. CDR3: CASSTSTGIFQETQYF. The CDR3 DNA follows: TGTGCCAGCAGTACCTCGACAGGAATCTTCCAAGAGACCCAGTACTTC. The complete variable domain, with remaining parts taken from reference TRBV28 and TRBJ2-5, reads DVKVTQSSRYLVKRTGEKVFLECVQDMDHENMFWYRQDPGLGLRLIYFSYDVKMKEKGDIPEGYSVSREKKERFSLILESASTNQTSMYLCASSTSTGIFQETQYFGPGTRLLVL.

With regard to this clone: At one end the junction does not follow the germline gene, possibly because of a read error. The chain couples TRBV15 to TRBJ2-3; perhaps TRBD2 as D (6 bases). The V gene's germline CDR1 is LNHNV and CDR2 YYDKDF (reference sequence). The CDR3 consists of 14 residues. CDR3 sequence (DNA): TGTGCCACCAGCAGAGAATACGGGGGAGATGCGCAGTATTTT. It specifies CATSREYGGDAQYF.